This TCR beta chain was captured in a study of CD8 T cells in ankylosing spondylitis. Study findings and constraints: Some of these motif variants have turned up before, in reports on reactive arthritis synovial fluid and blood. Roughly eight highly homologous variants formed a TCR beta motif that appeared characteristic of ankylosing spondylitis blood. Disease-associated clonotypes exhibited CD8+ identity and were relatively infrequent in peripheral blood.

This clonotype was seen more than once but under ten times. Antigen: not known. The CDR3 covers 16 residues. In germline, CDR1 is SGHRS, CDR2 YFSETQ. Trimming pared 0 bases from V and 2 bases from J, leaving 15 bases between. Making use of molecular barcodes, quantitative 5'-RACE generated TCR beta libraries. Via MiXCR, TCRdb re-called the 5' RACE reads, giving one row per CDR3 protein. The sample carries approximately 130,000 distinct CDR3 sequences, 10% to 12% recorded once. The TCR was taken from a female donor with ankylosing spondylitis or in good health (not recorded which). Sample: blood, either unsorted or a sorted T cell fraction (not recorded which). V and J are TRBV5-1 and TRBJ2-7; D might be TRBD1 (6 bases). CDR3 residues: CASSLAGVRKAYEQYF. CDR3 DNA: TGCGCCAGCAGCTTGGCAGGGGTCAGGAAAGCCTACGAGCAGTACTTC.